One and the same sample provided the 27 T cell receptor beta chains below, sequenced in a study of blood T cell repertoires in COVID-19. Here immunoSEQ multiplex PCR was the method, and the copy in TCRdb shows in-frame clones only, minus some. The table lists 150,000 to 200,000 clones, over 75% of them singletons. The sample comprised PBMCs or T cells enriched from blood (not recorded which). These receptors came from a woman aged 18-29 years who had recovered from COVID-19.

The chain has TRBV9 and TRBJ2-5; D uncertain. This CDR3 contains 12 residues. Trimming removed 4 bases from V and 3 bases from J, with 7 bases in between. CDR1 is SGDLS and CDR2 is YYNGEE in the germline V gene. The CDR3 is CASSSSKETQYF. In DNA form, the CDR3 reads TGTGCCAGCAGCTCGAGCAAAGAGACCCAGTACTTC. Complete variable domain (other parts from reference TRBV9 and TRBJ2-5): DSGVTQTPKHLITATGQRVTLRCSPRSGDLSVYWYQQSLDQGLQFLIQYYNGEERAKGNILERFSAQQFPDLHSELNLSSLELGDSALYFCASSSSKETQYFGPGTRLLVL.

V and J are TRBV30 and TRBJ1-3; 8 positions agree with TRBD1. Germline V CDR1 and CDR2: GTSNPN, SVGIG (reference sequence). This CDR3 comprises 14 residues. V shed 2 bases and J 7 bases; nucleotides not matched to a gene: 7. DNA for the CDR3: TGTGCCTGGAGTCCCGGGACAGGAGGTAACACCATATATTTT. Translating it yields CAWSPGTGGNTIYF. Supplemented by reference TRBV30 and TRBJ1-3, the full variable domain reads SQTIHQWPATLVQPVGSPLSLECTVEGTSNPNLYWYRQAAGRGLQLLFYSVGIGQISSEVPQNLSASRPQDRQFILSSKKLLLSDSGFYLCAWSPGTGGNTIYFGEGSWLTVV.

The chain is built from TRBV28 and TRBJ2-5, with D perhaps TRBD2 (7 bases). This CDR3 contains 15 residues. Germline V lookup: CDR1 MDHEN, CDR2 SYDVKM. The V end lost 4 bases, the J end lost 2 bases, and 14 bases lay between the germline ends. The CDR3 loop reads CASSSGGGGQETQYF. The CDR3 DNA reads TGTGCCAGCAGTTCGGGGGGAGGGGGACAAGAGACCCAGTACTTC.

The chain combines TRBV4-3 with TRBJ1-5; TRBD1 matches 8 bases. V lost 3 bases, J lost 4 bases, and 11 bases stayed unmatched. Per the germline V gene, CDR1 is LGHNA and CDR2 is YSLEER. This CDR3 contains 17 residues. The CDR3 DNA reads TGCGCCAGCAGCCACGATTACAGGGGGGGCTGGAATCAGCCCCAGCATTTT. Translating it yields CASSHDYRGGWNQPQHF.

The V and J genes are TRBV4-3 and TRBJ2-6; D is perhaps TRBD2 (6 bases). V was clipped by 0 bases and J by 1 base, with 10 bases between them. This CDR3 spans 17 amino acids. Germline lookup yields CDR1 LGHNA and CDR2 YSLEER. CDR3 amino acids: CASSQDAGRSGANVLTF. The CDR3 coding sequence is TGCGCCAGCAGCCAAGATGCGGGACGATCTGGGGCCAACGTCCTGACTTTC.

The J gene is TRBJ2-1, the V gene TRBV5-1; D is perhaps TRBD1 (6 bases). Germline CDR1 is SGHRS and CDR2 is YFSETQ. The CDR3 is 14 residues long. The V end lost 4 bases, the J end lost 3 bases, and 11 bases lay between the germline ends. The CDR3 DNA follows: TGCGCCAGCAGCCTGATGACAGGCTACAATGAGCAGTTCTTC. Translated, it gives CASSLMTGYNEQFF.

The chain has TRBV29-1 and TRBJ2-5; D might be TRBD1 (5 bases). The length of the CDR3 is 14 residues. V lost 3 bases, J lost 4 bases, and 15 bases lay in between. Germline values: CDR1 SQVTM, CDR2 ANQGSEA. The CDR3 region is CSVDRLRVGETQYF. CDR3 nucleotides: TGCAGCGTTGATCGGCTCAGGGTGGGAGAGACCCAGTACTTC. The full variable domain, with the rest looked up from reference TRBV29-1 and TRBJ2-5, is SAVISQKPSRDICQRGTSLTIQCQVDSQVTMMFWYRQQPGQSLTLIATANQGSEATYESGFVIDKFPISRPNLTFSTLTVSNMSPEDSSIYLCSVDRLRVGETQYFGPGTRLLVL.

The chain has TRBV5-1 and TRBJ1-2; D is uncertain. Germline lookup yields CDR1 SGHRS and CDR2 YFSETQ. The CDR3 sequence is 12 residues long. Between the trimmed V and J ends, which lost 4 bases and 7 bases, there was a span of 11 bases. CDR3 sequence: CASSAPGSGYTF. For the CDR3, the DNA is TGCGCCAGCAGCGCCCCCGGGTCTGGCTACACCTTC. Full variable domain (rest looked up from reference TRBV5-1 and TRBJ1-2): KAGVTQTPRYLIKTRGQQVTLSCSPISGHRSVSWYQQTPGQGLQFLFEYFSETQRNKGNFPGRFSGRQFSNSRSEMNVSTLELGDSALYLCASSAPGSGYTFGSGTRLTVV.

The table lists this clone with a few counts. The chain uses TRBV5-1 and TRBJ2-5; 9 bases are a match to TRBD2. Germline CDR1 reads SGHRS; CDR2 reads YFSETQ. This CDR3 is built from 17 residues. V lost 4 bases to trimming and J lost 1 base; unmatched junction nucleotides: 11. The CDR3 DNA reads TGCGCCAGCAGCCCCGCACTAGCGGGCAATATCCAAGAGACCCAGTACTTC. It codes for CASSPALAGNIQETQYF. Looking up the rest from reference TRBV5-1 and TRBJ2-5 gives the full variable domain: KAGVTQTPRYLIKTRGQQVTLSCSPISGHRSVSWYQQTPGQGLQFLFEYFSETQRNKGNFPGRFSGRQFSNSRSEMNVSTLELGDSALYLCASSPALAGNIQETQYFGPGTRLLVL.

The chain carries TRBV28 and TRBJ2-1, with 8 bases identical to TRBD2. The CDR3 runs 18 residues. Per germline, CDR1 MDHEN and CDR2 SYDVKM. Trimming at V came to 1 base and at J to 0 bases, leaving 8 bases not matched to a gene. The CDR3 DNA is TGTGCCAGCAGTTTATCATTGGCGGGAGGCCCCTCCTACAATGAGCAGTTCTTC. Its translation is CASSLSLAGGPSYNEQFF. Using reference TRBV28 and TRBJ2-1 for the parts outside the CDR3, the full variable domain is DVKVTQSSRYLVKRTGEKVFLECVQDMDHENMFWYRQDPGLGLRLIYFSYDVKMKEKGDIPEGYSVSREKKERFSLILESASTNQTSMYLCASSLSLAGGPSYNEQFFGPGTRLTVL.

V usage is TRBV11-2 and J usage is TRBJ2-3; 14 bases map to TRBD2. The ends lost 5 bases at V and 6 bases at J; junction bases unmatched: 4. The CDR3 is 15 residues long. Germline CDR1 SGHAT, CDR2 FQNNGV. CDR3 protein: CASSPGLAGVDTQYF. The CDR3 nucleotides read TGTGCCAGCAGCCCGGGACTAGCGGGGGTGGATACGCAGTATTTT. The full variable domain, rest sourced from reference TRBV11-2 and TRBJ2-3, is EAGVAQSPRYKIIEKRQSVAFWCNPISGHATLYWYQQILGQGPKLLIQFQNNGVVDDSQLPKDRFSAERLKGVDSTLKIQPAKLEDSAVYLCASSPGLAGVDTQYFGPGTRLTVL.

The chain carries TRBV3-1 (or the pseudogene TRBV3-2) and TRBJ2-7; 10 bases map to TRBD1. The CDR3 covers 13 residues. Germline CDR1 reads LGHDT; CDR2 reads YNNKEL (reference sequence). Trimming at V came to 4 bases and at J to 8 bases, leaving 5 bases not matched to a gene. CDR3 amino acids: CASSLDRGPQQYF. The CDR3, as DNA: TGTGCCAGCAGCCTAGACAGGGGGCCTCAGCAGTACTTC.

The genes are TRBV4-3 and TRBJ2-3; 9 positions agree with TRBD1. Germline loops: CDR1 LGHNA, CDR2 YSLEER. With V trimmed by 3 bases and J by 4 bases, 5 bases remained unmatched. This CDR3 has 15 amino acids. CDR3 sequence: CASSHQTGGADTQYF. The CDR3 DNA reads as TGCGCCAGCAGCCACCAAACAGGGGGCGCAGATACGCAGTATTTT.

The genes are TRBV3-1 (or the pseudogene TRBV3-2) and TRBJ2-7; possibly TRBD2 for D (5 bases). V lost 2 bases and J 4 bases, leaving 12 bases between the germline ends. This CDR3 contains 14 residues. Germline V gene lookup returns CDR1 LGHDT and CDR2 YNNKEL (reference sequence). The CDR3 DNA is TGTGCCAGCAGCCAATATCGCGGGCCATACGAGCAGTACTTC. It encodes CASSQYRGPYEQYF.

V gene TRBV4-2 combines with J gene TRBJ2-1, with TRBD2 matching over 7 bases. V gave up 6 bases and J gave up 2 bases; unmatched junction bases: 4. CDR1 LGHNA and CDR2 YNFKEQ come from the germline V gene. The CDR3 sequence is 14 residues long. CDR3 in DNA: TGTGCCAGCAGGGAGCGGGATCCCTACAATGAGCAGTTCTTC. Translation gives CASRERDPYNEQFF.

This chain joins TRBV6-5 and TRBJ2-1; 10 nucleotides agree with TRBD1. Per germline, CDR1 MNHEY and CDR2 SVGAGI. The length of the CDR3 is 16 residues. After removal of 2 bases from V and 6 bases from J, the junction contained 7 bases not matched to a gene. The CDR3 nucleotides are TGTGCCAGCAGTTACACCGGGACAGGGGTACGCAATGAGCAGTTCTTC. Protein product: CASSYTGTGVRNEQFF.

This clone was found a few times. This chain links TRBV30 with TRBJ2-1; no definite D call. The germline CDR1 and CDR2 sequences are GTSNPN and SVGIG (reference sequence). The V gene lost 0 bases and the J gene lost 10 bases, with 7 bases spanning the gap. This CDR3 comprises 11 residues. The CDR3, as DNA: TGTGCCTGGAGTGTCGTGGCAGAGCAGTTCTTC. This translates into CAWSVVAEQFF.

J is TRBJ2-1 and V is TRBV7-8; D gene unclear. The V gene lost 8 bases and the J gene lost 1 base, with 12 bases spanning the gap. The CDR3 consists of 14 residues. The germline V gene encodes CDR1 SGHVS and CDR2 FQNEAQ. The CDR3 bases are TGTGCCAGCGCGCACGAGGTTTCCTACAATGAGCAGTTCTTC. Amino acids: CASAHEVSYNEQFF.

As for this clone: Germline and junction disagree at one end, which may indicate a read error. This chain links TRBV7-7 with TRBJ2-1, with 7 bases that match TRBD2. The CDR3 totals 17 residues. Germline CDR1 and CDR2: SSHAT and FNYEAQ (reference sequence). CDR3 residues: CASSKYSGPSSYNEQFF. The CDR3 DNA sequence: TGTGCTAGCAGCAAGTATAGCGGGCCGAGCTCCTACAATGAGCAGTTCTTC.

The rearrangement uses TRBV2 and TRBJ2-2; D might be TRBD2 (6 bases). The CDR3 covers 15 residues. Germline lookup yields CDR1 SNHLY and CDR2 FYNNEI. V shed 3 bases and J shed 4 bases, with 12 bases lying between them. The DNA of the CDR3 is TGTGCCAGCAGTGAGCGGGATTTAGGCACCGGGGAGCTGTTTTTT. The encoded protein is CASSERDLGTGELFF.

The genes are TRBV5-1 and TRBJ2-1, with TRBD2 as a possible D gene (5 bases). The CDR3 spans 16 residues. The V end lost 0 bases, the J end lost 1 base, and 11 bases lay between the germline ends. The germline gives CDR1 SGHRS, CDR2 YFSETQ. Here the CDR3 DNA reads TGCGCCAGCAGCTTGGCCGACGGCGGGTCCTACAATGAGCAGTTCTTC. The encoded protein is CASSLADGGSYNEQFF.

The V and J genes are TRBV4-1 and TRBJ2-3; 12 bases match TRBD2. Germline V gives CDR1 MGHRA, CDR2 YSYEKL. V lost 3 bases, J lost 1 base, and 2 bases stayed unmatched. This CDR3 is built from 16 residues. The chain's CDR3 is CASSHRTSGGTDTQYF. DNA for the CDR3: TGCGCCAGCAGCCACCGGACTAGCGGGGGCACAGATACGCAGTATTTT.

The chain employs TRBV4-1 and TRBJ2-7; maybe TRBD2 (6 bases). Germline V gene sequence: CDR1 MGHRA, CDR2 YSYEKL. This CDR3 is 15 amino acids long. V was clipped by 1 base and J by 1 base, with 11 bases between them. The CDR3 nucleotides are TGCGCCAGCAGCCAAGGTCCAGGGAGGTCCTACGAGCAGTACTTC. Translated, it gives CASSQGPGRSYEQYF.

The chain has TRBV7-3 and TRBJ1-4, with TRBD1 matching 8 bases. The CDR3 contains 15 residues. Germline CDR1 is SGHTA and CDR2 is FQGTGA. J was trimmed by 8 bases and V by 7 bases; bases with no gene match: 12. This chain's CDR3 is CASTDGQGGGEKLFF. CDR3 DNA sequence: TGTGCCAGCACCGATGGACAGGGAGGAGGGGAAAAACTGTTTTTT.

V gene TRBV9 combines with J gene TRBJ1-1; D perhaps matches TRBD1 (5 bases). This CDR3 comprises 15 residues. Germline V CDR1 and CDR2: SGDLS, YYNGEE. The V end was cut by 3 bases, the J end by 1 base, with 13 bases between. The chain's CDR3 is CASSETGRGNTEAFF. The CDR3 nucleotides are TGTGCCAGCAGCGAAACGGGGAGGGGGAACACTGAAGCTTTCTTT.

J is TRBJ2-5 and V is TRBV2; 9 bases match TRBD1. This CDR3 region has 14 residues. Germline V gives CDR1 SNHLY, CDR2 FYNNEI. J was trimmed by 4 bases and V by 5 bases; bases with no gene match: 5. The CDR3 is CASSWGQGRETQYF. DNA for the CDR3: TGTGCCAGCAGTTGGGGACAGGGAAGAGAGACCCAGTACTTC.

The CDR3 DNA sequence: TGTGCCAGCAGCGGGAGGGGTCGGAACACCGGGGAGCTGTTTTTT. It encodes CASSGRGRNTGELFF. This chain connects TRBV5-4 to TRBJ2-2; 7 positions match TRBD2. This CDR3 has 15 residues. V lost 4 bases to trimming and J lost 1 base; unmatched junction nucleotides: 4. In germline, CDR1 is SGHNT, CDR2 YYREEE (reference sequence).